The 24 T cell receptor beta chains reported below all come from one sample, sequenced in a study of T cells in Graves' hyperthyroidism and ophthalmopathy. Amplified regions were TCR beta CDR3 sequences from RNA transcripts. HTBI primers were used for first-round RT-PCR of the TCR CDR3. From the multiplex PCR reads, TCRdb called clonotypes with MiXCR, one entry per CDR3 protein. The sample carries a few hundred thousand distinct CDR3 sequences, roughly a sixth recorded once. The sequencing input was blood. The source of these receptors is a woman between 40 and 50 years old with Graves' ophthalmopathy.

Many counts were recorded for this clonotype. The rearrangement joins TRBV2 to TRBJ2-7; possibly TRBD1 or TRBD2 for D (5 bases each). Trimming cost V 6 bases and J 4 bases, with 16 bases left between them. Germline lookup yields CDR1 SNHLY and CDR2 FYNNEI. This CDR3 has 14 amino acids. The DNA for the CDR3 is TGTGCCAGCAGCAGGGACCGCGGGTCGTACGAGCAGTACTTC. It translates to CASSRDRGSYEQYF.

As regards this clonotype: A read error is possible here, since a much larger clone lies one base away. The rearrangement links TRBV2 to TRBJ2-3; TRBD2 matches 9 bases. Germline V gene data show CDR1 as SNHLY and CDR2 as FYNNEI. There are 14 residues in the CDR3. J lost 2 bases, V lost 8 bases, and 5 bases had no gene match. CDR3 region: CASGTSRNTDTQYF. The CDR3 DNA sequence: TGTGCCAGCGGGACTAGCAGGAACACAGATACGCAGTATTTT.

A few counts support this clonotype. This chain links TRBV19 with TRBJ1-1; tentative D call: TRBD1 (5 bases). Trimming stripped 5 bases from V and 3 bases from J, with 13 bases between. The CDR3 consists of 14 residues. Germline CDR1 is LNHDA and CDR2 is SQIVND (reference sequence). This CDR3 reads CASSYGGRYTEAFF. In nucleotides, the CDR3 is TGTGCCAGTAGTTATGGGGGACGGTACACTGAAGCTTTCTTT.

The J gene is TRBJ1-2, the V gene TRBV24-1; D gene ambiguous. The CDR3 runs to 17 residues. Trimming removed 3 bases at V and 3 bases at J, with 19 bases between. Per the germline V gene, CDR1 is KGHDR and CDR2 is SFDVKD. The CDR3 DNA reads as TGTGCCACCAGTGATCCCCTCGGCGTGGGTGAGGACTATGGCTACACCTTC. It encodes CATSDPLGVGEDYGYTF.

As for this clonotype: A much larger clone differs by one base, so this may be a read error. V usage is TRBV7-9 and J usage is TRBJ2-7, with TRBD2 matching over 14 bases. V lost 4 bases, J lost 9 bases, and 5 bases stayed unmatched. Germline V gives CDR1 SEHNR, CDR2 FQNEAQ (reference sequence). The CDR3 consists of 14 residues. CDR3 nucleotides: TGTGCCAGCAGCTCCGGGACTAGCGGGAGAGGGCAGTACTTC. Its translation: CASSSGTSGRGQYF.

This clonotype came up many times. The genes are TRBV18 and TRBJ1-1, with 10 bases lining up with TRBD1. The CDR3 is 14 amino acids. Trimming removed 5 bases from V and 6 bases from J; junction bases left unmatched: 6. The V gene's germline CDR1 is KGHSH and CDR2 LQKENI. CDR3 coding DNA: TGTGCCAGCTCAACGACAGGGGGCCTCCCTGAAGCTTTCTTT. Protein sequence: CASSTTGGLPEAFF.

There are many counts of this clonotype. V gene TRBV20-1 combines with J gene TRBJ1-1; 9 bases align to TRBD1. The CDR3 extends over 14 amino acids. Germline CDR1 and CDR2: DFQATT and SNEGSKA (reference sequence). The V gene end was trimmed by 4 bases and the J gene end by 5 bases; junction bases not matched to a gene: 8. The chain's CDR3 is CSATPRDRATEAFF. The CDR3 nucleotides are TGCAGTGCTACCCCAAGGGACAGGGCGACTGAAGCTTTCTTT.

The V and J genes are TRBV9 and TRBJ2-2, with 13 nucleotides matching TRBD2. The CDR3 totals 18 residues. Looked up from germline, CDR1 is SGDLS and CDR2 is YYNGEE. V lost 0 bases, J lost 7 bases, and 9 bases stayed unmatched. The CDR3 coding sequence is TGTGCCAGCAGCGTAGTCCGGACTAGCGGGAGATTAGGCGGGGAGCTGTTTTTT. Its protein is CASSVVRTSGRLGGELFF.

This clonotype was recorded at least ten times. This chain uses TRBV3-1 with TRBJ1-4, with TRBD1 matching 8 bases. CDR1 is LGHDT and CDR2 is YNNKEL in the germline V gene (reference sequence). Trimming took 1 base from V and 7 from J; bases not matched to a gene: 5. The CDR3 is 15 amino acids. This chain's CDR3 is CASSQGWTGFEKLFF. The DNA of the CDR3 is TGTGCCAGCAGCCAAGGGTGGACAGGGTTTGAAAAACTGTTTTTT.

This clonotype was observed a handful of times. This may come from a read error, since a much larger clone is one base off. V usage is TRBV5-5 and J usage is TRBJ2-3; D is possibly TRBD1 (5 bases). CDR1 is SGHKS, CDR2 YYEKEE, per germline (reference sequence). The CDR3 sequence is 13 residues long. CDR3 coding DNA: TGTGCCAGCAGCCCCTGGGGCACAGATACGCGGTATTTT. Translated: CASSPWGTDTRYF.

This clonotype was counted many times. This chain connects TRBV2 to TRBJ1-4, with D perhaps TRBD1 (5 bases). Trimming took 7 bases from V and 3 from J, leaving 21 bases between them. From germline, CDR1 is SNHLY and CDR2 FYNNEI. This CDR3 is 17 amino acids long. The DNA of the CDR3 is TGTGCCAGCACCCCCGTGGGGGGTGGGGTGGCTAATGAAAAACTGTTTTTT. It yields the protein CASTPVGGGVANEKLFF.

This clonotype was counted many times. The chain links TRBV6-2 or TRBV6-3 to TRBJ2-2, with 7 bases that match TRBD1. The CDR3 has 15 amino acids. Per the germline V gene, CDR1 is MNHEY and CDR2 is SVGEGT. J was trimmed by 6 bases and V by 5 bases; bases with no gene match: 9. The CDR3 sequence: CASSTTGDGAGELFF. The CDR3, as DNA: TGTGCCAGCAGTACCACAGGGGATGGAGCCGGGGAGCTGTTTTTT.

This clonotype has only a few counts. The V call is TRBV28, the J call TRBJ2-6, with TRBD2 matching 7 bases. Per germline, CDR1 MDHEN and CDR2 SYDVKM. V shed 2 bases, J shed 0 bases, and the junction held 4 bases outside the gene matches. The CDR3 is 17 residues long. The CDR3 is CASSLLAAYSGANVLTF. The DNA for the CDR3 is TGTGCCAGCAGTTTACTAGCGGCTTACTCTGGGGCCAACGTCCTGACTTTC. Using reference TRBV28 and TRBJ2-6 for the parts outside the CDR3, the full variable domain is DVKVTQSSRYLVKRTGEKVFLECVQDMDHENMFWYRQDPGLGLRLIYFSYDVKMKEKGDIPEGYSVSREKKERFSLILESASTNQTSMYLCASSLLAAYSGANVLTFGAGSRLTVL.

This clonotype has a count of ten or more. This CDR3 reads CSARDASTDTGELFF. DNA of the CDR3: TGCAGTGCACGGGACGCCTCCACGGACACCGGGGAGCTGTTTTTT. The chain employs TRBV20-1 and TRBJ2-2; perhaps D is TRBD1 or TRBD2 (5 bases each). V was shortened by 6 bases and J by 3 bases, with 17 bases between the two germline ends. Germline loops: CDR1 DFQATT, CDR2 SNEGSKA (reference sequence). CDR3 length: 15 residues.

This clonotype was seen many times. V usage is TRBV6-1 and J usage is TRBJ2-1; 8 positions agree with TRBD1. The CDR3 covers 15 residues. CDR1 and CDR2 (germline): MNHNS, SASEGT. The V and J ends lost 6 bases and 2 bases, in that order; junction bases with no gene match: 6. DNA of the CDR3: TGTGCCAGCAGACGCGGACAGGGAACCTACAATGAGCAGTTCTTC. It yields the protein CASRRGQGTYNEQFF.

This clonotype was counted between two and nine times. The chain couples TRBV18 to TRBJ2-3; 14 bases map to TRBD2. Germline CDR1 KGHSH, CDR2 LQKENI. CDR3 length: 17 residues. The V gene end was trimmed by 3 bases and the J gene end by 1 base; junction bases not matched to a gene: 3. CDR3: CASSPMGLAGGTDTQYF. CDR3 in DNA: TGTGCCAGCTCACCGATGGGACTAGCGGGAGGCACAGATACGCAGTATTTT.

The rearrangement uses TRBV20-1 and TRBJ1-6; possibly TRBD1 for D (5 bases). The CDR3 contains 15 residues. In germline, CDR1 is DFQATT, CDR2 SNEGSKA (reference sequence). Trimming stripped 3 bases from V and 6 bases from J, with 15 bases between. The CDR3 loop is CSASLGGRSNSPLHF. CDR3 nucleotide sequence: TGCAGTGCTAGCTTGGGGGGTCGAAGTAATTCACCCCTCCACTTT.

This clonotype showed up many times. The CDR3 sequence is CARLDRGPGDTQYF. Here the CDR3 DNA reads TGTGCCAGACTAGACAGGGGGCCTGGAGATACGCAGTATTTT. V usage is TRBV7-3 and J usage is TRBJ2-3, with TRBD1 identical over 10 bases. V shed 9 bases and J 5 bases; nucleotides not matched to a gene: 8. Germline values: CDR1 SGHTA, CDR2 FQGTGA. This CDR3 spans 14 amino acids.

V usage is TRBV2 and J usage is TRBJ1-1; D gene uncertain. Looked up from germline, CDR1 is SNHLY and CDR2 is FYNNEI. CDR3 length: 13 amino acids. Trimming cost V 1 base and J 5 bases, with 8 bases left between them. The CDR3 loop is CASSEEVRTEAFF. The DNA of the CDR3 is TGTGCCAGCAGTGAAGAGGTTCGTACTGAAGCTTTCTTT.

With respect to this clonotype: At one end, the junction sequence differs from germline, possibly due to a read error. The rearrangement uses TRBV27 and TRBJ1-5; D gene uncertain. The CDR3 runs to 15 residues. Per germline, CDR1 MNHEY and CDR2 SMNVEV (reference sequence). The CDR3 DNA follows: TGTGCCAGCAGTCCGATGGACGGGAGCAATGAGCCCCAGCATTTT. Translation gives CASSPMDGSNEPQHF.

The chain has TRBV11-2 and TRBJ2-5; 13 nucleotides agree with TRBD2. After removal of 2 bases from V and 5 bases from J, the junction contained 8 bases not matched to a gene. The CDR3 contains 17 residues. Germline assignment: CDR1 SGHAT and CDR2 FQNNGV. The CDR3 reads CASSLRVWTSGSETQYF. In DNA, the CDR3 is TGTGCCAGCAGCTTAAGGGTTTGGACTAGCGGGAGTGAGACCCAGTACTTC.

In this sample, this clonotype turned up a few times. The chain uses TRBV7-9 and TRBJ2-7, with 8 bases fitting TRBD2. Germline assignment: CDR1 SEHNR and CDR2 FQNEAQ (reference sequence). With V trimmed by 5 bases and J by 3 bases, 6 bases remained unmatched. The CDR3 covers 14 residues. CDR3 bases: TGTGCCAGCAGCCCGACTAGCGAGTTCTACGAGCAGTACTTC. It specifies CASSPTSEFYEQYF.

This clonotype was seen repeatedly, ten times or more. The J gene is TRBJ1-4, the V gene TRBV20-1; D remains unclear. Germline V gene sequence: CDR1 DFQATT, CDR2 SNEGSKA (reference sequence). This CDR3 is 15 amino acids long. Trimming shortened V by 6 bases and J by 8 bases, and 22 bases separated the two germline ends. The CDR3, as DNA: TGCAGTGCCACCTACCGTGGAGGGTTGGGGGAAAAACTGTTTTTT. Its translation: CSATYRGGLGEKLFF.

This clonotype was counted between two and nine times. This chain uses TRBV7-2 with TRBJ2-2, with TRBD1 matching over 7 bases. This CDR3 contains 17 residues. Germline CDR1 and CDR2: SGHTA and FQGNSA. Germline trimming cut 1 base from V and 4 bases from J; bases unmatched to any gene: 9. The CDR3 bases are TGTGCCAGCAGCTTAGAGGGCAGGGGGTCTTCCACCGGGGAGCTGTTTTTT. Translating gives CASSLEGRGSSTGELFF.